What follows are 30 T cell receptor beta chains derived from one specimen sequenced in a study of cytomegalovirus exposure and HLA in healthy donors. The PCR employed 60 Vbeta primers together with 13 Jbeta primers. Sequencing was performed with immunoSEQ multiplex PCR; in TCRdb, only in-frame clones are kept and a portion is missing. Of roughly 160,000 clones listed, over 60% are singletons. The sequencing input was PBMCs. The origin of the receptors is a woman younger than 45 in good health and CMV-seronegative.

The CDR3 here is CASKGGGVNTEAFF. The CDR3, as DNA: TGCGCCAGCAAGGGAGGGGGAGTGAACACTGAAGCTTTCTTT. The chain carries TRBV5-1 and TRBJ1-1, with D perhaps matching TRBD1 (6 bases). This CDR3 is built from 14 residues. Trimming cost V 6 bases and J 0 bases, with 12 bases left between them. CDR1 SGHRS and CDR2 YFSETQ come from the germline V gene.

The gene calls are TRBV9 and TRBJ2-7; perhaps TRBD2 as D (6 bases). This CDR3 has 14 amino acids. V was cut by 0 bases and J by 6 bases, with 13 bases left in between. In germline, CDR1 is SGDLS, CDR2 YYNGEE. The CDR3 loop is CASSVGQGLAEQYF. The CDR3 region has the DNA TGTGCCAGCAGCGTAGGTCAGGGACTTGCCGAGCAGTACTTC. The variable domain in full, with the rest retrieved from reference TRBV9 and TRBJ2-7, is DSGVTQTPKHLITATGQRVTLRCSPRSGDLSVYWYQQSLDQGLQFLIQYYNGEERAKGNILERFSAQQFPDLHSELNLSSLELGDSALYFCASSVGQGLAEQYFGPGTRLTVT.

V is TRBV28 and J is TRBJ1-2; D perhaps matches TRBD1 (5 bases). Germline CDR1 reads MDHEN; CDR2 reads SYDVKM. The CDR3 sequence is 15 residues long. Deletions cut 3 bases from V and 1 base from J, with 12 bases between. The CDR3 DNA reads as TGTGCCAGCAGTTTTCTCGACAGAGATAACTATGGCTACACCTTC. Translating it yields CASSFLDRDNYGYTF.

The chain has TRBV15 and TRBJ2-7; D gene ambiguous. Trimming stripped 3 bases from V and 3 bases from J, with 9 bases between. This CDR3 has 13 residues. CDR1 is LNHNV, CDR2 YYDKDF, per germline (reference sequence). The CDR3 spells CATSRTQNYEQYF. Written as DNA, the CDR3 is TGTGCCACCAGCAGGACTCAAAACTACGAGCAGTACTTC.

This chain joins TRBV9 and TRBJ1-1; D is undetermined. The CDR3 covers 14 residues. The V end lost 0 bases, the J end lost 4 bases, and 10 bases lay between the germline ends. Germline lookup yields CDR1 SGDLS and CDR2 YYNGEE. Written as DNA, the CDR3 is TGTGCCAGCAGCGTAGATAGCCTGGGCACTGAAGCTTTCTTT. Translating it yields CASSVDSLGTEAFF. The full variable domain, in which reference TRBV9 and TRBJ1-1 provide the parts outside the CDR3, is DSGVTQTPKHLITATGQRVTLRCSPRSGDLSVYWYQQSLDQGLQFLIQYYNGEERAKGNILERFSAQQFPDLHSELNLSSLELGDSALYFCASSVDSLGTEAFFGQGTRLTVV.

As to this clone: An end of the junction differs from the germline gene, which may be a read error. The rearrangement uses TRBV7-2 and TRBJ1-1; no definite D call. The CDR3 contains 14 residues. Germline CDR1 and CDR2: SGHTA and FQGNSA. In DNA form, the CDR3 reads TGTGTCAGCAGCTTAGTCGACATTTTAACTGAAGCTTTCTTT. Translated: CVSSLVDILTEAFF. Using reference TRBV7-2 and TRBJ1-1 for the parts outside the CDR3, the full variable domain is GAGVSQSPSNKVTEKGKDVELRCDPISGHTALYWYRQSLGQGLEFLIYFQGNSAPDKSGLPSDRFSAERTGGSVSTLTIQRTQQEDSAVYLCVSSLVDILTEAFFGQGTRLTVV.

V is TRBV9 and J is TRBJ2-7; D possibly corresponds to TRBD2 (7 bases). CDR3 length: 15 residues. The V end lost 4 bases, the J end lost 2 bases, and 16 bases lay between the germline ends. Germline assignment: CDR1 SGDLS and CDR2 YYNGEE. The CDR3 sequence: CASSPRGGGPYEQYF. Written as DNA, the CDR3 is TGTGCCAGCAGCCCCCGTGGGGGGGGCCCCTACGAGCAGTACTTC. Based on the CDR3 plus reference TRBV9 and TRBJ2-7, the full variable domain is DSGVTQTPKHLITATGQRVTLRCSPRSGDLSVYWYQQSLDQGLQFLIQYYNGEERAKGNILERFSAQQFPDLHSELNLSSLELGDSALYFCASSPRGGGPYEQYFGPGTRLTVT.

This clone was picked up one time. The gene calls are TRBV6-5 and TRBJ2-7; D uncertain. V was cut by 2 bases and J by 5 bases, with 10 bases left in between. The CDR3 contains 13 residues. CDR1 is MNHEY and CDR2 is SVGAGI in the germline V gene. The CDR3 sequence: CASSYTVLNEQYF. For the CDR3, the DNA is TGTGCCAGCAGTTACACAGTTCTCAACGAGCAGTACTTC.

The genes are TRBV20-1 and TRBJ2-7; 8 bases agree with TRBD2. The CDR3 has 11 amino acids. V dropped 5 bases and J dropped 6; count of bases not matched to a gene: 3. The germline V gene encodes CDR1 DFQATT and CDR2 SNEGSKA (reference sequence). DNA for the CDR3: TGCAGTGCTCCTCGGGGGGGCGAGCAGTACTTC. Translating gives CSAPRGGEQYF.

This rearrangement joins TRBV5-5 to TRBJ2-1; D is possibly TRBD1 (5 bases). V lost 2 bases, J lost 0 bases, and 12 bases lay in between. Germline CDR1 and CDR2: SGHKS and YYEKEE (reference sequence). There are 16 residues in the CDR3. The CDR3 region is CASSFFLDTSYNEQFF. The CDR3 DNA sequence: TGTGCCAGCAGCTTTTTTCTGGACACCTCCTACAATGAGCAGTTCTTC.

The chain couples TRBV2 to TRBJ2-6, with 8 bases matching TRBD1. CDR3 length equals 17 residues. CDR1 and CDR2 from the germline V gene are SNHLY and FYNNEI. Trimming removed 4 bases from V and 2 bases from J; junction bases left unmatched: 7. CDR3 residues: CASSVQGASTGANVLTF. The CDR3 DNA reads as TGTGCCAGCAGTGTGCAGGGGGCCTCAACTGGGGCCAACGTCCTGACTTTC.

This clone was seen only a few times. The J gene is TRBJ2-1, the V gene TRBV6-5, with D maybe TRBD1 (6 bases). Germline lookup yields CDR1 MNHEY and CDR2 SVGAGI. Trimming removed 8 bases from V and 4 bases from J, with 15 bases in between. The CDR3 is 14 amino acids. The CDR3 DNA reads TGTGCCAGCGGAAGGGACACCTCATACAATGAGCAGTTCTTC. Amino acids: CASGRDTSYNEQFF.

This chain uses TRBV2 with TRBJ1-1; D remains ambiguous. The ends were cut back, 8 bases at V and 3 bases at J, with 16 bases in the middle. Germline V gene lookup returns CDR1 SNHLY and CDR2 FYNNEI. The CDR3 is 14 amino acids. The CDR3 DNA is TGTGCCAGCGGTGTCCGGTGGCAGGACACTGAAGCTTTCTTT. Protein product: CASGVRWQDTEAFF.

The rearrangement uses TRBV6-1 and TRBJ1-5; D is undetermined. V dropped 8 bases and J dropped 0 bases, with 14 bases sitting between them. Germline values: CDR1 MNHNS, CDR2 SASEGT. The CDR3 has 15 residues. In DNA form, the CDR3 reads TGTGCCAGCGGACGGGAAGTCTATAGCAATCAGCCCCAGCATTTT. It yields the protein CASGREVYSNQPQHF.

The chain employs TRBV5-4 and TRBJ1-3; TRBD1 matches at 8 bases. Germline V gene lookup returns CDR1 SGHNT and CDR2 YYREEE (reference sequence). V lost 2 bases and J lost 4; bases outside the gene matches: 2. The CDR3 is 14 residues long. CDR3 nucleotide sequence: TGTGCCAGCAGCTTAGACAGGGGCGGAAACACCATATATTTT. Amino acid sequence: CASSLDRGGNTIYF.

This clone has only a few counts. The chain uses TRBV6-4 and TRBJ2-1; the D gene is possibly TRBD2 (7 bases). The CDR3 contains 15 residues. Germline CDR1 MRHNA, CDR2 SNTAGT. Trimming took 3 bases from V and 3 from J, leaving 12 bases between them. The CDR3 DNA reads as TGTGCCAGCAGTGATGGGGGGGGCGACTACAATGAGCAGTTCTTC. The encoded protein is CASSDGGGDYNEQFF.

V usage is TRBV6-5 and J usage is TRBJ1-5, with D unclear. The germline V gene encodes CDR1 MNHEY and CDR2 SVGAGI. This CDR3 has 12 residues. Between the trimmed V and J ends, which lost 7 bases and 9 bases, there was a span of 13 bases. The CDR3 nucleotides are TGTGCCAGCAACTCCCCCGATCGGCCCCAGCATTTT. Translated: CASNSPDRPQHF.

V usage is TRBV6-6 and J usage is TRBJ2-7, with D possibly matching TRBD1 (6 bases). The V and J ends lost 8 bases and 2 bases respectively, with 19 bases between them. The CDR3 extends over 15 amino acids. Germline lookup yields CDR1 MNHNY and CDR2 SVGAGI (reference sequence). CDR3 in DNA: TGTGCCAGCCGTCCAGGGGCCAGCCTAACCTACGAGCAGTACTTC. Its translation: CASRPGASLTYEQYF.

The V and J genes are TRBV7-2 and TRBJ2-3, with 10 bases that match TRBD1. This CDR3 is built from 16 residues. The germline V gene has CDR1 SGHTA and CDR2 FQGNSA. Losses at the gene ends were 3 bases for V and 3 bases for J; bases not matched to a gene: 6. The CDR3 sequence is CASSFATGGATDTQYF. CDR3 in DNA: TGTGCCAGCAGCTTCGCGACAGGGGGCGCAACAGATACGCAGTATTTT.

The gene calls are TRBV2 and TRBJ1-5; the match to TRBD1 covers 8 bases. Germline lookup yields CDR1 SNHLY and CDR2 FYNNEI. The CDR3 loop spans 15 amino acids. V was pared by 7 bases and J by 6 bases, with 11 bases of the junction left unmatched. The chain's CDR3 is CASKTGDSESQPQHF. The CDR3 bases are TGTGCCAGCAAGACAGGGGATTCGGAGAGTCAGCCCCAGCATTTT.

The J gene is TRBJ1-3, the V gene TRBV15; 9 bases line up with TRBD1. V shed 4 bases and J 0 bases; nucleotides not matched to a gene: 7. CDR3 length: 17 amino acids. Germline V CDR1 and CDR2: LNHNV, YYDKDF (reference sequence). CDR3 in amino acids: CATSTHPTGGSGNTIYF. The CDR3, as DNA: TGTGCCACCAGCACCCACCCGACAGGGGGCTCTGGAAACACCATATATTTT. The complete variable domain, with remaining parts taken from reference TRBV15 and TRBJ1-3, reads DAMVIQNPRYQVTQFGKPVTLSCSQTLNHNVMYWYQQKSSQAPKLLFHYYDKDFNNEADTPDNFQSRRPNTSFCFLDIRSPGLGDTAMYLCATSTHPTGGSGNTIYFGEGSWLTVV.

This chain links TRBV5-5 with TRBJ2-5; the match to TRBD1 covers 8 bases. This CDR3 has 13 amino acids. The trim removed 6 bases at V and 1 base at J, leaving 2 bases unmatched. Germline-derived CDR1 and CDR2 are SGHKS and YYEKEE (reference sequence). CDR3 nucleotide sequence: TGTGCCAGCACAGGGGGCTTCCAAGAGACCCAGTACTTC. It translates to CASTGGFQETQYF.

The chain combines TRBV11-2 with TRBJ2-3; D perhaps matches TRBD1 (6 bases). The CDR3 is 17 residues long. Germline V gene sequence: CDR1 SGHAT, CDR2 FQNNGV. With 4 bases removed from V and 7 bases from J, the gap between germline ends came to 24 bases. CDR3 region: CASSSPPNRATRHTQYF. The CDR3, as DNA: TGTGCCAGCAGCTCCCCCCCGAACAGGGCGACACGACATACGCAGTATTTT. Filled out from reference TRBV11-2 and TRBJ2-3, the complete variable domain reads EAGVAQSPRYKIIEKRQSVAFWCNPISGHATLYWYQQILGQGPKLLIQFQNNGVVDDSQLPKDRFSAERLKGVDSTLKIQPAKLEDSAVYLCASSSPPNRATRHTQYFGPGTRLTVL.

The chain has TRBV11-2 and TRBJ2-7; possibly TRBD2 for D (6 bases). The CDR3 spans 13 residues. Germline V gives CDR1 SGHAT, CDR2 FQNNGV. V was pared by 5 bases and J by 3 bases, with 11 bases between. The DNA for the CDR3 is TGTGCCAGCAGCCTACCGACTAGCTACGAGCAGTACTTC. Residues: CASSLPTSYEQYF.

The chain is built from TRBV19 and TRBJ1-2; 8 nucleotides line up with TRBD1. J gave up 5 bases and V 3 bases, and 11 bases lay outside the gene matches. Germline values: CDR1 LNHDA, CDR2 SQIVND (reference sequence). The CDR3 spans 16 residues. CDR3 protein: CASSMAGGQGRYGYTF. The CDR3 DNA reads TGTGCCAGTAGTATGGCAGGTGGACAGGGCCGTTATGGCTACACCTTC.

V and J are TRBV2 and TRBJ2-3, with 8 positions matching TRBD1. Unmatched junction bases numbered 3, after V lost 5 bases and J lost 2 bases. This CDR3 comprises 14 residues. CDR1 SNHLY and CDR2 FYNNEI come from the germline V gene. The CDR3 region is CASSRTGITDTQYF. In nucleotides, the CDR3 is TGTGCCAGCAGTCGGACAGGGATCACAGATACGCAGTATTTT. The entire variable domain, with the rest obtained from reference TRBV2 and TRBJ2-3, is as follows: EPEVTQTPSHQVTQMGQEVILRCVPISNHLYFYWYRQILGQKVEFLVSFYNNEISEKSEIFDDQFSVERPDGSNFTLKIRSTKLEDSAMYFCASSRTGITDTQYFGPGTRLTVL.

As to this clone: Germline and junction disagree at one end, which may indicate a read error. The V gene is TRBV28, the J gene TRBJ2-1, with a weak D call TRBD2 (6 bases). There are 13 residues in the CDR3. CDR1 is MDHEN, CDR2 SYDVKM, per germline. The CDR3 DNA reads TGTGCCAGCAGCACCATGCTGGGAGGTGAGCAGCTCTTC. Translation gives CASSTMLGGEQLF.

This rearrangement joins TRBV4-3 to TRBJ2-6, with TRBD1 as a possible D gene (5 bases). V dropped 0 bases and J dropped 0 bases, with 12 bases sitting between them. The germline V gene has CDR1 LGHNA and CDR2 YSLEER. The CDR3 length is 18 residues. CDR3 protein: CASSQDVGAPSGANVLTF. CDR3 DNA sequence: TGCGCCAGCAGCCAAGATGTAGGGGCTCCCTCTGGGGCCAACGTCCTGACTTTC.

CDR3 coding DNA: TGCGCCAGCAGCTTGGAAGGGGCGCGGAACACTGAAGCTTTCTTT. Protein sequence: CASSLEGARNTEAFF. This chain uses TRBV5-1 with TRBJ1-1, with D possibly being TRBD1 (5 bases). This CDR3 has 15 amino acids. Germline CDR1 reads SGHRS; CDR2 reads YFSETQ. Trimming stripped 0 bases from V and 1 base from J, with 10 bases between.

J is TRBJ2-3 and V is TRBV5-1; D may be TRBD2 (6 bases). The CDR3 spans 16 residues. Looked up from germline, CDR1 is SGHRS and CDR2 is YFSETQ. V was clipped by 5 bases and J by 0 bases, with 16 bases between them. The CDR3 spells CASRAGSRLSTDTQYF. As DNA, the CDR3 is TGCGCCAGCAGGGCGGGGTCACGCTTGAGCACAGATACGCAGTATTTT.